Shown below are 27 T cell receptor beta chains from a single sample sequenced in a study of CD8 T cells in ankylosing spondylitis. TCRdb used MiXCR to reprocess the 5' RACE reads, holding one entry per CDR3 protein. This table holds about 140,000 distinct CDR3 sequences, roughly a third found once. The sequenced material came from synovial fluid, either unsorted or a sorted T cell fraction (not recorded which). The source of these receptors is a male donor with ankylosing spondylitis.

The V call is TRBV5-1, the J call TRBJ1-6, with D tentatively TRBD1 (5 bases). The V gene's germline CDR1 is SGHRS and CDR2 YFSETQ. Trimming left V 5 bases short and J 5 bases short, with 14 bases between. This CDR3 region has 15 residues. The CDR3 spells CASRPGTLDNSPLHF. CDR3 coding DNA: TGCGCCAGCAGGCCCGGGACGTTGGATAATTCACCCCTCCACTTT.

The rearrangement links TRBV10-1 to TRBJ2-3, with 9 bases that match TRBD1. The germline CDR1 and CDR2 sequences are WNHNN and SYGVQD (reference sequence). V shed 8 bases, J shed 4 bases, and the junction held 7 bases outside the gene matches. CDR3 length: 14 residues. The CDR3 is CASSGQGKSDTQYF. In DNA, the CDR3 is TGCGCCAGCTCCGGACAGGGGAAGTCAGATACGCAGTATTTT.

This clonotype was recorded a few times. V gene TRBV3-1 combines with J gene TRBJ2-7; D is possibly TRBD1 (6 bases). Germline V gene sequence: CDR1 LGHDT, CDR2 YNNKEL (reference sequence). The ends were cut back, 1 base at V and 4 bases at J, with 14 bases in the middle. This CDR3 has 15 amino acids. This chain's CDR3 is CASSQGIDRWYEQYF. CDR3 bases: TGTGCCAGCAGCCAAGGTATCGACAGGTGGTACGAGCAGTACTTC.

In its sample, this clonotype was seen a few times. The V and J genes are TRBV27 and TRBJ2-5, with TRBD1 matching over 11 bases. Germline V lookup: CDR1 MNHEY, CDR2 SMNVEV (reference sequence). With V trimmed by 0 bases and J by 7 bases, 10 bases remained unmatched. This CDR3 is 17 amino acids long. The CDR3 DNA follows: TGTGCCAGCAGTTTATCCCGAGGACAGGGGGCGAGGGGGACCCAGTACTTC. Translation: CASSLSRGQGARGTQYF.

The chain carries TRBV6-2 or TRBV6-3 and TRBJ2-3; maybe TRBD1 (5 bases). Germline values: CDR1 MNHEY, CDR2 SVGEGT. The V end lost 6 bases, the J end lost 0 bases, and 16 bases lay between the germline ends. The CDR3 is 16 residues long. The CDR3 sequence: CASSPQAYSSTDTQYF. CDR3 bases: TGTGCCAGCAGCCCACAGGCCTACTCTAGCACAGATACGCAGTATTTT.

The CDR3 here is CASSDDRGYQPQHF. Written as DNA, the CDR3 is TGTGCCAGCAGCGACGACAGGGGGTATCAGCCCCAGCATTTT. V is TRBV12-3 or TRBV12-4 and J is TRBJ1-5; 9 bases agree with TRBD1. Unmatched junction bases numbered 5, after V lost 6 bases and J lost 5 bases. This CDR3 spans 14 amino acids.

This clonotype has a handful of counts. This chain connects TRBV15 to TRBJ2-2; perhaps TRBD1 as D (6 bases). The CDR3 covers 14 residues. Germline assignment: CDR1 LNHNV and CDR2 YYDKDF (reference sequence). V lost 2 bases and J 8 bases, leaving 12 bases between the germline ends. CDR3 sequence reads: CATSRSTGSGELFF. The CDR3 nucleotides read TGTGCCACCAGCAGATCAACAGGGTCTGGGGAGCTGTTTTTT.

The CDR3 loop reads CASSRGIGQPQHF. CDR3 coding DNA: TGTGCCAGTAGTCGAGGGATAGGGCAGCCCCAGCATTTT. The V and J genes are TRBV19 and TRBJ1-5, with no clear D. The CDR3 runs 13 residues. Trimming took 5 bases from V and 7 from J, leaving 12 bases between them. The germline V gene encodes CDR1 LNHDA and CDR2 SQIVND (reference sequence).

This clonotype appeared many times. V usage is TRBV5-1 and J usage is TRBJ1-3; no firm D call. V lost 5 bases, J lost 0 bases, and 15 bases lay in between. Germline lookup yields CDR1 SGHRS and CDR2 YFSETQ. The CDR3 is made up of 16 amino acids. CDR3 in amino acids: CASSWDFAGSGNTIYF. CDR3 sequence (DNA): TGCGCCAGCAGTTGGGATTTTGCGGGCTCTGGAAACACCATATATTTT. Variable domain in full (rest from reference TRBV5-1 and TRBJ1-3): KAGVTQTPRYLIKTRGQQVTLSCSPISGHRSVSWYQQTPGQGLQFLFEYFSETQRNKGNFPGRFSGRQFSNSRSEMNVSTLELGDSALYLCASSWDFAGSGNTIYFGEGSWLTVV.

This clonotype was seen more than once but under ten times. This chain links TRBV6-1 with TRBJ2-3; a weak D match, TRBD1 (6 bases). The V gene lost 6 bases and the J gene lost 2 bases, with 12 bases spanning the gap. There are 14 residues in the CDR3. CDR1 is MNHNS, CDR2 SASEGT, per germline. CDR3: CASRAGVSTDTQYF. The CDR3 coding sequence is TGTGCCAGCAGGGCAGGGGTTTCCACAGATACGCAGTATTTT.

The chain has TRBV5-1 and TRBJ2-7, with 7 positions matching TRBD1. Germline assignment: CDR1 SGHRS and CDR2 YFSETQ. CDR3 length: 18 amino acids. The J segment lost 3 bases and the V segment lost 4 bases, leaving 19 bases of the junction unmatched. The DNA for the CDR3 is TGCGCCAGCAGCCACACAAAATCGGACAGGACGGGCTTCTACGAGCAGTACTTC. Its protein product is CASSHTKSDRTGFYEQYF.

This clonotype occurred a few times. This chain uses TRBV11-2 with TRBJ2-5, with 8 bases that match TRBD1. Trimming cost V 5 bases and J 3 bases; bases outside gene matches: 8. The CDR3 contains 15 residues. The germline V gene has CDR1 SGHAT and CDR2 FQNNGV. The CDR3 DNA reads as TGTGCCAGCAGCGAACGCCCGACAGGGGAAGAGACCCAGTACTTC. It is translated as CASSERPTGEETQYF.

J is TRBJ2-7 and V is TRBV11-1; 9 bases map to TRBD2. The CDR3 sequence is 13 residues long. J lost 6 bases, V lost 3 bases, and 3 bases had no gene match. Germline V CDR1 and CDR2: SGHAT, FQDESV (reference sequence). The DNA of the CDR3 is TGTGCCAGCAGCTTGCGGGAGGGTCTCGAGCAGTACTTC. Residues: CASSLREGLEQYF. Filled out from reference TRBV11-1 and TRBJ2-7, the complete variable domain reads EAEVAQSPRYKITEKSQAVAFWCDPISGHATLYWYRQILGQGPELLVQFQDESVVDDSQLPKDRFSAERLKGVDSTLKIQPAELGDSAMYLCASSLREGLEQYFGPGTRLTVT.

The gene calls are TRBV20-1 and TRBJ1-2, with D hard to call. The CDR3 is made up of 11 amino acids. Deletions cut 3 bases from V and 6 bases from J, with 8 bases between. Germline loops: CDR1 DFQATT, CDR2 SNEGSKA (reference sequence). DNA of the CDR3: TGCAGTGCTAGTACTCATAATGGCTACACCTTC. Translating gives CSASTHNGYTF.

This clonotype has at least ten counts. The CDR3 DNA follows: TGCAGTGCTAGAGATAGGGGGGGGGCACAGGATACGCAGTATTTT. This sequence encodes CSARDRGGAQDTQYF. The V and J genes are TRBV20-1 and TRBJ2-3, with D perhaps matching TRBD2 (7 bases). CDR3 length: 15 residues. The germline V gene has CDR1 DFQATT and CDR2 SNEGSKA (reference sequence). The V end lost 0 bases, the J end lost 6 bases, and 16 bases lay between the germline ends.

This chain links TRBV28 with TRBJ1-1; 8 nucleotides line up with TRBD1. This CDR3 contains 15 residues. The V gene end was trimmed by 6 bases and the J gene end by 2 bases; junction bases not matched to a gene: 8. Germline-derived CDR1 and CDR2 are MDHEN and SYDVKM. The CDR3 protein is CASRNTGGKNTEAFF. DNA for the CDR3: TGTGCCAGCAGAAATACAGGGGGTAAAAACACTGAAGCTTTCTTT. Combining the CDR3 with reference TRBV28 and TRBJ1-1 gives the whole variable domain DVKVTQSSRYLVKRTGEKVFLECVQDMDHENMFWYRQDPGLGLRLIYFSYDVKMKEKGDIPEGYSVSREKKERFSLILESASTNQTSMYLCASRNTGGKNTEAFFGQGTRLTVV.

J is TRBJ2-1 and V is TRBV29-1; 13 bases match TRBD2. CDR1 SQVTM and CDR2 ANQGSEA come from the germline V gene. The CDR3 covers 15 residues. The J segment lost 1 base and the V segment lost 4 bases, leaving 1 base of the junction unmatched. As DNA, the CDR3 is TGCAGCGTTGGACTAGCGGGGGGATCCTACAATGAGCAGTTCTTC. It codes for CSVGLAGGSYNEQFF.

The rearrangement uses TRBV7-3 and TRBJ2-1, with 7 bases matching TRBD1. After removal of 4 bases from V and 6 bases from J, the junction contained 9 bases not matched to a gene. The CDR3 is 15 residues long. Germline values: CDR1 SGHTA, CDR2 FQGTGA. The CDR3 nucleotides read TGTGCCAGCAGCTCCGAGAGGACAGGATTCAATGAGCAGTTCTTC. It specifies CASSSERTGFNEQFF.

Only a few counts were recorded for this clonotype. The chain links TRBV5-6 to TRBJ2-7; D assignment may be TRBD1 or TRBD2 (5 bases each). The V gene's germline CDR1 is SGHDT and CDR2 YYEEEE. The CDR3 loop spans 17 amino acids. Trimming took off 0 bases at V and 0 bases at J, with 16 bases between the two ends. The CDR3 sequence is CASSLAWGLSGSYEQYF. CDR3 DNA: TGTGCCAGCAGCTTGGCCTGGGGGTTGTCAGGCTCCTACGAGCAGTACTTC.

As regards this clonotype: The DNA is left out, because the CDR3 cannot be placed on it with certainty; the CDR3 is given as TCRdb lists it. This chain links TRBV2 with TRBJ1-2; the tabulated D call, TRBD1, remains unverified against the DNA. From germline, CDR1 is SNHLY and CDR2 FYNNEI. Including both end residues, the CDR3 is 13 amino acids long. CDR3: CASSTSQGHGYTF.

This clonotype was found a few times. V gene TRBV20-1 combines with J gene TRBJ2-1; TRBD2 is a possible D gene (5 bases). This CDR3 has 13 residues. Trimming took off 5 bases at V and 8 bases at J, with 16 bases between the two ends. Germline V CDR1 and CDR2: DFQATT, SNEGSKA (reference sequence). CDR3 coding DNA: TGCAGTGCTCCCGAGTCCATCGGGGATGAGCAGTTCTTC. It yields the protein CSAPESIGDEQFF.

This chain uses TRBV28 with TRBJ2-3; TRBD2 matches at 8 bases. V lost 3 bases and J lost 8; bases outside the gene matches: 16. Germline loops: CDR1 MDHEN, CDR2 SYDVKM. The CDR3 loop spans 17 amino acids. The CDR3 DNA sequence: TGTGCCAGCAGTTTCCGTGGGGCTAGCGGGTTTGGGGCTACGCAGTATTTT. Its protein is CASSFRGASGFGATQYF.

The V and J genes are TRBV7-9 and TRBJ2-5, with 9 bases that match TRBD1. The CDR3 is 15 residues long. J lost 2 bases, V lost 6 bases, and 7 bases had no gene match. In germline, CDR1 is SEHNR, CDR2 FQNEAQ (reference sequence). Written as DNA, the CDR3 is TGTGCCAGCAGACAGGGACAGGGATCACAAGAGACCCAGTACTTC. It yields the protein CASRQGQGSQETQYF.

This clonotype was counted at least ten times. The V gene is TRBV6-2 or TRBV6-3, the J gene TRBJ2-7, with D tentatively TRBD2 (5 bases). The CDR3 length is 15 residues. CDR1 MNHEY and CDR2 SVGEGT come from the germline V gene. Trimming pared 2 bases from V and 6 bases from J, leaving 17 bases between. The CDR3 protein is CASSYLTTGLSEQYF. For the CDR3, the DNA is TGTGCCAGCAGTTACCTAACGACGGGGTTGAGCGAGCAGTACTTC.

There are many counts of this clonotype. V gene TRBV5-1 combines with J gene TRBJ1-1, with TRBD1 identical over 9 bases. The ends lost 4 bases at V and 10 bases at J; junction bases unmatched: 14. This CDR3 is built from 15 residues. Germline V CDR1 and CDR2: SGHRS, YFSETQ. The CDR3 sequence: CASSGTPGQGGRAFF. CDR3 nucleotides: TGCGCCAGCAGCGGTACCCCGGGACAGGGAGGGCGAGCTTTCTTT.

This chain connects TRBV6-1 to TRBJ1-1, with no clear D. The CDR3 loop spans 16 amino acids. The V end lost 8 bases, the J end lost 1 base, and 20 bases lay between the germline ends. Germline CDR1 reads MNHNS; CDR2 reads SASEGT. This CDR3 reads CASGRGGGTGNTEAFF. The CDR3 DNA is TGTGCCAGCGGGAGAGGTGGTGGCACGGGGAACACTGAAGCTTTCTTT.

This sequence joins TRBV15 and TRBJ1-2, with 7 bases fitting TRBD1. The CDR3 runs 17 residues. Germline CDR1 LNHNV, CDR2 YYDKDF (reference sequence). Trimming cost V 0 bases and J 5 bases; bases outside gene matches: 12. For the CDR3, the DNA is TGTGCCACCAGCAGAGATACCCGACAGGGTATGGAGTATGGCTACACCTTC. Translation gives CATSRDTRQGMEYGYTF.